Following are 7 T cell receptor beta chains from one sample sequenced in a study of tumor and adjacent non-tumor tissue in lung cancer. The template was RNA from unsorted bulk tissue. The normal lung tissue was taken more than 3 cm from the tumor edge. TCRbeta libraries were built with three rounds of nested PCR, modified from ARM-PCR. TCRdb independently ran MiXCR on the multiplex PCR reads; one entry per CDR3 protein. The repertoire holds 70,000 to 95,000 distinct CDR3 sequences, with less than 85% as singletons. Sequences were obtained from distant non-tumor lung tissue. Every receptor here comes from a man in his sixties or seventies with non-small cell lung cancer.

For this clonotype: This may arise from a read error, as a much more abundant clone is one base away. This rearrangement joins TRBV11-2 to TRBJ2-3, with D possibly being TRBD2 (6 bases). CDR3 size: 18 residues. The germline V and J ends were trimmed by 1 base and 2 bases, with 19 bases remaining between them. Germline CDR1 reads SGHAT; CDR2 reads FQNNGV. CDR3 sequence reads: CASSLGGIADRSTDTQYF. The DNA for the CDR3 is TGTGCCAGCAGCTTAGGGGGAATAGCGGATCGCTCCACAGATACGCAGTATTTT.

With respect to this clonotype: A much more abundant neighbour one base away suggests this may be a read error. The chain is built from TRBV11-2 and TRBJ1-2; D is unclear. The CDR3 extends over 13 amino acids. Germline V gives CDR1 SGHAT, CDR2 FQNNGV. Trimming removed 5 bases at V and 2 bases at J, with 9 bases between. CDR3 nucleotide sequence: TGTGCCAGCAGCCATGATGGGAACTATGGCTACACCTTC. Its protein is CASSHDGNYGYTF.

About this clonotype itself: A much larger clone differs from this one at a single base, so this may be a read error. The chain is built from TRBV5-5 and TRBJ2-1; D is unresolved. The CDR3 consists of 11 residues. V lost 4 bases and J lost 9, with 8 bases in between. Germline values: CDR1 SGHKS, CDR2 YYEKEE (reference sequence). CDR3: CASSLGSEQFF. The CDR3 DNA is TGTGCCAGCAGCCTAGGCTCTGAGCAGTTCTTC.

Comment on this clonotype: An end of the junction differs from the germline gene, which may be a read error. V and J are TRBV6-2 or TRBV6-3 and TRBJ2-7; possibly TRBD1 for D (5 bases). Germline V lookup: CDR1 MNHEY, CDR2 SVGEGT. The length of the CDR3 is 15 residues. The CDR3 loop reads CTSSTKTRGSYEQYF. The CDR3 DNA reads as TGTACCAGCAGTACTAAGACAAGGGGTTCCTACGAGCAGTACTTC.

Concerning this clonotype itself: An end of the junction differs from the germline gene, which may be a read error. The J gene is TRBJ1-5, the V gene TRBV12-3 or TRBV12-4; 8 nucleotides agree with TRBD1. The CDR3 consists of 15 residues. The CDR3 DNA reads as TGTACCAGCAGTTTAGGGGCAGGGGGCAATCAGCCCCAACATTTT. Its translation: CTSSLGAGGNQPQHF.

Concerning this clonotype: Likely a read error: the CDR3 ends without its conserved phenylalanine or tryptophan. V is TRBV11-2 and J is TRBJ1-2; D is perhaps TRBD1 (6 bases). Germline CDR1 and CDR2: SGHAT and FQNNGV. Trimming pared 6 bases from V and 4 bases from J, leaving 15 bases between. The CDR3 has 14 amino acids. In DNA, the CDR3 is TGTGCCAGCAGGCCGACAGGCGGTACCTATGGCTACACCTTA. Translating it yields CASRPTGGTYGYTL.

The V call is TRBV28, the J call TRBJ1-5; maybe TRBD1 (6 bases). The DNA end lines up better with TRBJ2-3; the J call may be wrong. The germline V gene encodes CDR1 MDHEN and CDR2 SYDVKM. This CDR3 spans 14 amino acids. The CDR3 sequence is CASRPTGPNQPQYF. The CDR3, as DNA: TGTGCCAGCAGACCGACAGGTCCAAATCAGCCCCAGTATTTT.